The T cell receptor beta chain described here comes from a study of cytomegalovirus exposure and HLA in healthy donors. Across the whole study: Around 80 million unique TCR sequences came from HLA-typed donors in an early release.

With V trimmed by 4 bases and J by 5 bases, 8 bases remained unmatched. Looked up from germline, CDR1 is SGDLS and CDR2 is YYNGEE. The CDR3 contains 14 residues. PCR amplification relied on 60 Vbeta primers (plus 13 Jbeta primers). Repertoires were generated with immunoSEQ multiplex PCR, while TCRdb's copy carries only in-frame clones and drops some. Of approximately 100,000 clones listed, around 80% are singletons. As regards this clone: Its antigen remains unidentified.

Findings and caveats of the study: Per published accounts, TCR beta sequences correctly predicted the HLA-A and HLA-B alleles of most subjects. A later analysis linked 15,000 to 20,000 TCR beta sequences to HLA alleles at 0.05 false discovery rate. Reports showed the classifier diagnosing cytomegalovirus status with high specificity and sensitivity.

The receptor comes from a woman aged 18-29 years in good health and CMV-seropositive. The rearrangement joins TRBV9 to TRBJ2-7; 8 bases align to TRBD1. What was sequenced was PBMCs. The CDR3: CASSRPGQANEQYF. For the CDR3, the DNA is TGTGCCAGCAGCCGTCCGGGACAGGCGAACGAGCAGTACTTC.